Detailed here is one T cell receptor beta chain. Looked up from germline, CDR1 is SGHTA and CDR2 is FQGNSA. This CDR3 has 15 residues. The germline V and J ends were trimmed by 2 bases and 9 bases, with 17 bases remaining between them. The data were taken from a study of blood T cells in healthy people across ages. The use of a sample-barcoded 5' primer and a J-beta primer mix characterized a second PCR of about 7 to 12 cycles. TCRdb passed the 5' RACE reads through MiXCR, listing each CDR3 protein once. The sample contains around 1,000,000 distinct CDR3 sequences, approximately 26% of which appear only once. Another study also made use of these data, one on T cells of mothers and their children. From that report: Donation was provided by three healthy Caucasian mothers along with their six children. Slightly, though not significantly, more overlap was seen in related than in unrelated mother-child pairs. Nobody spotted any persistent microchimeric T cell clones.

Sequences were obtained from blood. This receptor was identified in a girl aged 2 to 9 in good health. The chain is built from TRBV7-2 and TRBJ2-1, with D tentatively TRBD2 (7 bases). CDR3 nucleotides: TGTGCCAGCAGCTTATTAGGGGGGGGGAACAGTGAGCAGTTCTTC. This sequence encodes CASSLLGGGNSEQFF.